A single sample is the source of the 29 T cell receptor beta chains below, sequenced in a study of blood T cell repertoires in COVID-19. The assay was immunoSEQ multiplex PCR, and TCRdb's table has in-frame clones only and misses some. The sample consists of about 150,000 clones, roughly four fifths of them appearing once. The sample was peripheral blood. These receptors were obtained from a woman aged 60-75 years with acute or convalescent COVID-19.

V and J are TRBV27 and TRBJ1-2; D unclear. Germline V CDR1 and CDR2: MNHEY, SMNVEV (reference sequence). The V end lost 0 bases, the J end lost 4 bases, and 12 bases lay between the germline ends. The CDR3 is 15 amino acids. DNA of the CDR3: TGTGCCAGCAGTTTATCGCGGTCTCAAGGCTATGGCTACACCTTC. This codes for CASSLSRSQGYGYTF.

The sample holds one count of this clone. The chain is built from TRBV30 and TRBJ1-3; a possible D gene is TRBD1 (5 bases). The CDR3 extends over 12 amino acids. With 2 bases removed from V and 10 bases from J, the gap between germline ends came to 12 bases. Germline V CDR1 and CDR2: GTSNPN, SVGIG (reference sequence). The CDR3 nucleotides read TGTGCCTGGAGTCCGGGGGGGGATACCATATATTTT. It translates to CAWSPGGDTIYF.

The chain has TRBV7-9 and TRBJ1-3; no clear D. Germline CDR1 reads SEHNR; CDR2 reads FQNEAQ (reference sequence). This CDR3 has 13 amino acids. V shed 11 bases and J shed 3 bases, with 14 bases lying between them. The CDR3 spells CAGGRGGGNTIYF. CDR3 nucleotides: TGTGCCGGCGGTCGTGGTGGTGGAAACACCATATATTTT.

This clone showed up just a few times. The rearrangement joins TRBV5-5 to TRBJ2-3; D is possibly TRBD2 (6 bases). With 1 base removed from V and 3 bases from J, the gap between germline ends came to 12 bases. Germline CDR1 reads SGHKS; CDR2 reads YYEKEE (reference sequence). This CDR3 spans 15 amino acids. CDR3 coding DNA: TGTGCCAGCAGCTTGTCTCCGGGGGAGACAGATACGCAGTATTTT. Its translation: CASSLSPGETDTQYF.

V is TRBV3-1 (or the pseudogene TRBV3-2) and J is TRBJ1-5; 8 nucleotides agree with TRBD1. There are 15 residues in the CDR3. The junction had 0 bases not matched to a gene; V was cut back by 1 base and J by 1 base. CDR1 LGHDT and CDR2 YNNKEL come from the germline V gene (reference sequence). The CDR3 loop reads CASSQGTGSNQPQHF. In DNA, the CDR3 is TGTGCCAGCAGCCAAGGGACAGGGAGCAATCAGCCCCAGCATTTT.

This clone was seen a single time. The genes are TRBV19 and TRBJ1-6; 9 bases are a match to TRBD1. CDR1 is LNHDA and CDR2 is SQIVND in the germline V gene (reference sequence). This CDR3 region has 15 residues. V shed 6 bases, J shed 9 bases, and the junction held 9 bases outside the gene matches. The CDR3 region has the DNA TGTGCCAGTAGGGGCACAGGGGGCTTGGTTTCACCCCTCCACTTT. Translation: CASRGTGGLVSPLHF.

The CDR3 nucleotides read TGTGCCACCAGTGACCTCAGGATAGCGGGGGGAAGTAGGCAAGAGACCCAGTACTTC. Amino acid sequence: CATSDLRIAGGSRQETQYF. The chain combines TRBV24-1 with TRBJ2-5, with 10 bases lining up with TRBD2. The CDR3 spans 19 residues. Per the germline V gene, CDR1 is KGHDR and CDR2 is SFDVKD. Trimming at V came to 4 bases and at J to 2 bases, leaving 15 bases not matched to a gene.

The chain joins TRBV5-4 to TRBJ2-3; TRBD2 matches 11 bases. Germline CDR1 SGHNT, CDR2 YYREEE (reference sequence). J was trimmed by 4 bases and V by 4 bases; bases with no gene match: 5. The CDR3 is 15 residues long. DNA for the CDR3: TGTGCCAGCAGCCCACAGACTAGCGGGGCAGATACGCAGTATTTT. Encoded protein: CASSPQTSGADTQYF.

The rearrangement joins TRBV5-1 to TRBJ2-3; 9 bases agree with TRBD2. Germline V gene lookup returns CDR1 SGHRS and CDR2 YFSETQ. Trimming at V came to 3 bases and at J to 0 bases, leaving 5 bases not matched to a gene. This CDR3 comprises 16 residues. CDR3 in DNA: TGCGCCAGCAGCTCCTGGCTAGCGGGGAGCACAGATACGCAGTATTTT. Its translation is CASSSWLAGSTDTQYF.

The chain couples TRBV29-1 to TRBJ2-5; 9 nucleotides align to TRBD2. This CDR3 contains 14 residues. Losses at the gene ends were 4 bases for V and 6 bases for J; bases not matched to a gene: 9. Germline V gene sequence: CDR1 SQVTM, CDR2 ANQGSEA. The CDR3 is CSVVGWTSAKTQYF. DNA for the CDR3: TGCAGCGTTGTAGGGTGGACTAGCGCCAAGACCCAGTACTTC. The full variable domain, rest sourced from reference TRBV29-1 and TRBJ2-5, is SAVISQKPSRDICQRGTSLTIQCQVDSQVTMMFWYRQQPGQSLTLIATANQGSEATYESGFVIDKFPISRPNLTFSTLTVSNMSPEDSSIYLCSVVGWTSAKTQYFGPGTRLLVL.

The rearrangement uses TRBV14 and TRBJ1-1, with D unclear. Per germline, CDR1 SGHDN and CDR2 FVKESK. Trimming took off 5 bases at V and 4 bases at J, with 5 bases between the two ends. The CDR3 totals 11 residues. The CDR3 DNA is TGTGCCAGCAGCGCAGGCACTGAAGCTTTCTTT. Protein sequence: CASSAGTEAFF.

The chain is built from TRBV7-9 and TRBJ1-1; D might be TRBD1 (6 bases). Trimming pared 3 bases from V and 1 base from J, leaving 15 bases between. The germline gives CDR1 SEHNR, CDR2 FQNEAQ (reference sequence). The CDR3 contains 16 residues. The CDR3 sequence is CASSFSSRGSNTEAFF. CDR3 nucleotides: TGTGCCAGCAGCTTTTCGTCGAGGGGGTCGAACACTGAAGCTTTCTTT.

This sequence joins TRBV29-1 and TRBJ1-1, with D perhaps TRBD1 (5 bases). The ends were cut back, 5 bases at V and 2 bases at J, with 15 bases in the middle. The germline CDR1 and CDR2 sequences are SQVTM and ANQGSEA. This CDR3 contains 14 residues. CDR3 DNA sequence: TGCAGCGTTCTCGGGTCGCAGGGTAACACTGAAGCTTTCTTT. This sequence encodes CSVLGSQGNTEAFF.

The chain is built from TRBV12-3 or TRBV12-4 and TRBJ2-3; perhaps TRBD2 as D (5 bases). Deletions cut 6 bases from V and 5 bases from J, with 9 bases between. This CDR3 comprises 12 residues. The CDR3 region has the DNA TGTGCCAGCAGGCGGGCTGGAGATACGCAGTATTTT. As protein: CASRRAGDTQYF.

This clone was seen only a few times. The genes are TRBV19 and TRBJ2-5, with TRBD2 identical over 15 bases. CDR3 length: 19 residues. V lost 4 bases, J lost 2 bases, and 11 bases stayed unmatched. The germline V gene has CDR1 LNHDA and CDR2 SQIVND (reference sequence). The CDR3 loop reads CASSKLLSGLAGGQETQYF. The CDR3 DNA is TGTGCCAGTAGTAAATTATTAAGTGGACTAGCGGGGGGGCAAGAGACCCAGTACTTC.

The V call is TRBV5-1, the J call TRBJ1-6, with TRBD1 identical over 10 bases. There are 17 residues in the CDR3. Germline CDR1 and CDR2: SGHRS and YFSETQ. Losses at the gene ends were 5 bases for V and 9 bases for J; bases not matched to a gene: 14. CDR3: CASRRGTGDRYASPLHF. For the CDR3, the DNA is TGCGCCAGCAGGCGGGGGACAGGGGATCGATACGCTTCACCCCTCCACTTT.

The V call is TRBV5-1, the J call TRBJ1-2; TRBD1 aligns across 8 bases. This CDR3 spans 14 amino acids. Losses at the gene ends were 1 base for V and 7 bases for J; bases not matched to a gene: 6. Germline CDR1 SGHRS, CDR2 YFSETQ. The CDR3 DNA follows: TGCGCCAGCAGCTTGCTGTTCGACAGGGGTGGCTACACCTTC. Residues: CASSLLFDRGGYTF. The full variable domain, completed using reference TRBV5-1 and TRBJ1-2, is KAGVTQTPRYLIKTRGQQVTLSCSPISGHRSVSWYQQTPGQGLQFLFEYFSETQRNKGNFPGRFSGRQFSNSRSEMNVSTLELGDSALYLCASSLLFDRGGYTFGSGTRLTVV.

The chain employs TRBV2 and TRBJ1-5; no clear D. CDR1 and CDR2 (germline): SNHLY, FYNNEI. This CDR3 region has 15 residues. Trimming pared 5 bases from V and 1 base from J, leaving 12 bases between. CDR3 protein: CASSLRRGSNQPQHF. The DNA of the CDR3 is TGTGCCAGCAGTCTGCGAAGAGGGAGCAATCAGCCCCAGCATTTT.

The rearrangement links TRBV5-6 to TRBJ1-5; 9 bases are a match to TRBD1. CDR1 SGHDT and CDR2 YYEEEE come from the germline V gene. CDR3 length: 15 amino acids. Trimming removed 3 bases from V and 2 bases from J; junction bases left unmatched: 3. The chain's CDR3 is CASSSGDRGNQPQHF. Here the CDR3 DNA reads TGTGCCAGCAGCTCGGGGGACAGGGGCAATCAGCCCCAGCATTTT.

CDR3 sequence: CASNERDKGNTEAFF. DNA for the CDR3: TGTGCCAGCAATGAGAGGGACAAGGGGAACACTGAAGCTTTCTTT. The V gene is TRBV2, the J gene TRBJ1-1; tentative D call: TRBD1 (6 bases). The CDR3 is made up of 15 amino acids. V lost 7 bases, J lost 1 base, and 16 bases lay in between. Germline CDR1 and CDR2: SNHLY and FYNNEI.

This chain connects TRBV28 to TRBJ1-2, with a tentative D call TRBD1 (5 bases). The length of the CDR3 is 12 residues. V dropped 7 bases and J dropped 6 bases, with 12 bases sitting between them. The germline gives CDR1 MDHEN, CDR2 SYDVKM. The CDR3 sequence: CASNLPGNGYTF. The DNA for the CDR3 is TGTGCCAGCAACCTACCAGGGAATGGCTACACCTTC.

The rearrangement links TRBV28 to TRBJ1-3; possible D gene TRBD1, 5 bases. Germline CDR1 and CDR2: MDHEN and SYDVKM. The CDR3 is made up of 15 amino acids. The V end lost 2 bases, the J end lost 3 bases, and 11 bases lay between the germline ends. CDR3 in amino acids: CASSLKQAIGNTIYF. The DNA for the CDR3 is TGTGCCAGCAGTTTAAAACAGGCTATTGGAAACACCATATATTTT.

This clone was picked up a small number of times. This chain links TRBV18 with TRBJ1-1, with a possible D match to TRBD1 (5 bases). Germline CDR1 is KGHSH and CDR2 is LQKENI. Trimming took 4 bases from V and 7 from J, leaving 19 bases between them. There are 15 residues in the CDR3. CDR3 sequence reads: CASSLSQGHGGEAFF. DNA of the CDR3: TGTGCCAGCTCACTAAGCCAGGGTCACGGTGGTGAAGCTTTCTTT.

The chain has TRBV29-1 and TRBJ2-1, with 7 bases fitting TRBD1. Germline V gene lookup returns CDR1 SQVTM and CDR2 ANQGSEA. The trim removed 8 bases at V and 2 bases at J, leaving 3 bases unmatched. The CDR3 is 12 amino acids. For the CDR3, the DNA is TGCAGCACGACAGGGACCTACAATGAGCAGTTCTTC. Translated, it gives CSTTGTYNEQFF.

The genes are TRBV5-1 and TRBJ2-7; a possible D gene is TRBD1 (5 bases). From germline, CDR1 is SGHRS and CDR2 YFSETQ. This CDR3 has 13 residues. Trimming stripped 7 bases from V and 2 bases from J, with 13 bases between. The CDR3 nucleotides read TGCGCCAGCTCGGCAGGGAAAACCTACGAGCAGTACTTC. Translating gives CASSAGKTYEQYF.

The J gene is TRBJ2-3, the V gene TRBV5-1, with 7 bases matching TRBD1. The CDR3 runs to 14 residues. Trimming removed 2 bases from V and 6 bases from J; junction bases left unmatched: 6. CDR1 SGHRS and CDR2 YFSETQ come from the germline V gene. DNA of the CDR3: TGCGCCAGCAGCTTTGGGGACAGCTCGGATACGCAGTATTTT. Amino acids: CASSFGDSSDTQYF.

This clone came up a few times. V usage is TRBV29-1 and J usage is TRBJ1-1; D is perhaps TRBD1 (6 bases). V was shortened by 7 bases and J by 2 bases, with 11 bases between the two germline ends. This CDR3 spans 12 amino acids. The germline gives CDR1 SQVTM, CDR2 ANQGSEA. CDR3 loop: CSAGTINTEAFF. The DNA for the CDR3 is TGCAGCGCCGGGACAATCAACACTGAAGCTTTCTTT.

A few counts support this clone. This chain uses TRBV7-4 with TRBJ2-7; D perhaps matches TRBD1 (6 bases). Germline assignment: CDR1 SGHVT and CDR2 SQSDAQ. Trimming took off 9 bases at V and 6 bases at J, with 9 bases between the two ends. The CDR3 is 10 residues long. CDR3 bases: TGTGCCAGTGGCAGGGGCGAGCAGTACTTC. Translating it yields CASGRGEQYF.

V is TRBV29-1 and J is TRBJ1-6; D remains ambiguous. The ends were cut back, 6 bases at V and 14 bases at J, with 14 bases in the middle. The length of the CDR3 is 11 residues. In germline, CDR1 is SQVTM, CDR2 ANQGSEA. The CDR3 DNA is TGCAGCGTCAAGGACGGGGTGGCCCTCCACTTT. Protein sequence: CSVKDGVALHF. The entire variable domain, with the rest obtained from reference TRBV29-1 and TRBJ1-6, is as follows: SAVISQKPSRDICQRGTSLTIQCQVDSQVTMMFWYRQQPGQSLTLIATANQGSEATYESGFVIDKFPISRPNLTFSTLTVSNMSPEDSSIYLCSVKDGVALHFGNGTRLTVT.